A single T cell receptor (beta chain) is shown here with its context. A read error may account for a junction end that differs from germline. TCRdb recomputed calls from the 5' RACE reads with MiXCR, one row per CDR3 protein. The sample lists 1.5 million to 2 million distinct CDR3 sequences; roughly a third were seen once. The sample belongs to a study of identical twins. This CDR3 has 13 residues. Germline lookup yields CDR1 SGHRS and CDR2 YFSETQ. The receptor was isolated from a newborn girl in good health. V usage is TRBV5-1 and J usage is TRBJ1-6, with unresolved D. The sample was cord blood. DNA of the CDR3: TGCGCCAGCAGCTACCTGAATAATTCACCCCCCCACTTT. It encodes CASSYLNNSPPHF.